These 12 T cell receptor beta chains share one sample of origin, sequenced in a study of shared clonotypes between healthy human individuals. Profiling relied on immunoSEQ multiplex PCR, and the TCRdb table lists in-frame clones only, not all of them. The sample holds about 680,000 clones, about 90% seen once. CD45RO-negative, CCR7-positively selected cells formed the naive CD8 fraction, excluding terminally differentiated effector memory CD45RA+ cells. Sample: naive CD8+ T cells sorted from blood. The receptors originated from a man aged 30-40 years in good health.

The genes are TRBV5-1 and TRBJ2-5, with D possibly TRBD1 on 6 matching bases. Per germline, CDR1 SGHRS and CDR2 YFSETQ. Trimming took off 0 bases at V and 1 base at J, with 16 bases between the two ends. The CDR3 has 17 residues. The CDR3 region is CASSLDKLNRVQETQYF. CDR3 coding DNA: TGCGCCAGCAGCTTGGACAAGTTAAACAGGGTCCAAGAGACCCAGTACTTC.

The chain couples TRBV2 to TRBJ2-1, with no clear D. The CDR3 runs 13 residues. Deletions cut 2 bases from V and 7 bases from J, with 9 bases between. The germline V gene encodes CDR1 SNHLY and CDR2 FYNNEI. In DNA, the CDR3 is TGTGCCAGCAGTGAAAGTTGGGGTAATGAGCAGTTCTTC. Translated, it gives CASSESWGNEQFF.

This rearrangement joins TRBV2 to TRBJ1-2; D may be TRBD1 (5 bases). CDR1 and CDR2 from the germline V gene are SNHLY and FYNNEI. The V end was cut by 2 bases, the J end by 6 bases, with 19 bases between. The CDR3 covers 16 residues. CDR3 in DNA: TGTGCCAGCAGTGAATTATTAGCAGGGAGGGCCCATGGCTACACCTTC. Encoded protein: CASSELLAGRAHGYTF.

In its sample, this clone was seen once. CDR3 DNA: TGTGCCAGCAGTAACTTTGAGAACTTGGAGCAGTTCTTC. Amino acid sequence: CASSNFENLEQFF. This rearrangement joins TRBV6-1 to TRBJ2-1, with D hard to call. The CDR3 covers 13 residues. Per germline, CDR1 MNHNS and CDR2 SASEGT. Trimming removed 5 bases at V and 10 bases at J, with 15 bases between.

The rearrangement joins TRBV19 to TRBJ2-6, with no clear D. V dropped 5 bases and J dropped 0 bases, with 8 bases sitting between them. CDR1 is LNHDA, CDR2 SQIVND, per germline (reference sequence). The CDR3 length is 15 residues. The CDR3 coding sequence is TGTGCCAGTAGTCTCTGGGCCTCTGGGGCCAACGTCCTGACTTTC. Amino acids: CASSLWASGANVLTF.

V usage is TRBV27 and J usage is TRBJ2-7, with 9 bases that match TRBD1. The CDR3 consists of 13 residues. V trimming: 6 bases; J trimming: 3 bases; junction bases outside the gene matches: 3. The germline CDR1 and CDR2 sequences are MNHEY and SMNVEV (reference sequence). DNA for the CDR3: TGTGCCAGCAGAGGGACAGGGAGCTACGAGCAGTACTTC. Protein product: CASRGTGSYEQYF.

This chain uses TRBV7-9 with TRBJ2-5; D not resolved. Trimming shortened V by 5 bases and J by 1 base, and 17 bases separated the two germline ends. The CDR3 runs 16 residues. Per the germline V gene, CDR1 is SEHNR and CDR2 is FQNEAQ (reference sequence). CDR3 region: CASSPPAVTLQETQYF. CDR3 in DNA: TGTGCCAGCAGCCCCCCAGCCGTGACCCTCCAAGAGACCCAGTACTTC. Based on the CDR3 plus reference TRBV7-9 and TRBJ2-5, the full variable domain is DTGVSQNPRHKITKRGQNVTFRCDPISEHNRLYWYRQTLGQGPEFLTYFQNEAQLEKSRLLSDRFSAERPKGSFSTLEIQRTEQGDSAMYLCASSPPAVTLQETQYFGPGTRLLVL.

This sequence joins TRBV29-1 and TRBJ2-7; 7 bases line up with TRBD1. This CDR3 is built from 14 residues. With 1 base clipped from V and 5 bases from J, the junction kept 8 bases outside the gene matches. Germline V gene data show CDR1 as SQVTM and CDR2 as ANQGSEA. CDR3 amino acids: CSVEAGQLKDEQYF. The CDR3 nucleotides are TGCAGCGTTGAAGCGGGACAGCTTAAGGACGAGCAGTACTTC.

This clone showed up just once. The V gene is TRBV2, the J gene TRBJ2-2; TRBD2 aligns across 10 bases. CDR1 and CDR2 (germline): SNHLY, FYNNEI. The CDR3 sequence is 17 residues long. V was clipped by 5 bases and J by 2 bases; unmatched bases: 8. For the CDR3, the DNA is TGTGCCAGCAGTACAACCGGGACTAGCGTTAACACCGGGGAGCTGTTTTTT. Translating it yields CASSTTGTSVNTGELFF.

This chain joins TRBV14 and TRBJ2-2; D remains ambiguous. The germline gives CDR1 SGHDN, CDR2 FVKESK. The CDR3 contains 12 residues. Trimming pared 1 base from V and 6 bases from J, leaving 3 bases between. The DNA of the CDR3 is TGTGCCAGCAGCCAAGGGTCCGGGGAGCTGTTTTTT. It yields the protein CASSQGSGELFF.

As DNA, the CDR3 is TGTGCCAGCAGCCTCAGACAGGATCCGGATGAAAAACTGTTTTTT. It is translated as CASSLRQDPDEKLFF. The chain carries TRBV7-9 and TRBJ1-4; tentatively, D is TRBD1 (6 bases). CDR1 and CDR2 from the germline V gene are SEHNR and FQNEAQ (reference sequence). The V end lost 5 bases, the J end lost 6 bases, and 16 bases lay between the germline ends. There are 15 residues in the CDR3.

CDR3 coding DNA: TGTGCCAGCAGTGACTGGTCCTCTAGCTCCTACGAGCAGTACTTC. It encodes CASSDWSSSSYEQYF. This rearrangement joins TRBV2 to TRBJ2-7, with D unclear. Germline V gene data show CDR1 as SNHLY and CDR2 as FYNNEI. This CDR3 is built from 15 residues. Trimming shortened V by 3 bases and J by 0 bases, and 12 bases separated the two germline ends. Supplemented by reference TRBV2 and TRBJ2-7, the full variable domain reads EPEVTQTPSHQVTQMGQEVILRCVPISNHLYFYWYRQILGQKVEFLVSFYNNEISEKSEIFDDQFSVERPDGSNFTLKIRSTKLEDSAMYFCASSDWSSSSYEQYFGPGTRLTVT.